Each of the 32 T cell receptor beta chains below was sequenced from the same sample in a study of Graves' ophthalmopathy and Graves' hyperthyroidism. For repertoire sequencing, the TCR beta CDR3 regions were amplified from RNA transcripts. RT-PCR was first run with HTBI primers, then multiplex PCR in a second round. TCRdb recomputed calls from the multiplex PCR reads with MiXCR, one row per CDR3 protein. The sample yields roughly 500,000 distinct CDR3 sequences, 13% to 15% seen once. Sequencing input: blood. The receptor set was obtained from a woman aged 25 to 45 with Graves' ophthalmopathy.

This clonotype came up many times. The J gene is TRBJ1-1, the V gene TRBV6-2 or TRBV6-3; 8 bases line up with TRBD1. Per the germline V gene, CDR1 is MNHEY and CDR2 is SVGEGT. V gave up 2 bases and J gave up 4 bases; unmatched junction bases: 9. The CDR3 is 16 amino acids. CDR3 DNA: TGTGCCAGCAGTTACCACACAGGGGGGCTCGTCACTGAAGCTTTCTTT. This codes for CASSYHTGGLVTEAFF.

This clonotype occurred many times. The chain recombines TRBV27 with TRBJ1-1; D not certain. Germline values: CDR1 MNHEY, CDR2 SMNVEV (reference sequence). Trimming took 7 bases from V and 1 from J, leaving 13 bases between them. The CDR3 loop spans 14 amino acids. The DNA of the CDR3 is TGTGCCAGCAAATGGGAGGGTGCGAACACTGAAGCTTTCTTT. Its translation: CASKWEGANTEAFF.

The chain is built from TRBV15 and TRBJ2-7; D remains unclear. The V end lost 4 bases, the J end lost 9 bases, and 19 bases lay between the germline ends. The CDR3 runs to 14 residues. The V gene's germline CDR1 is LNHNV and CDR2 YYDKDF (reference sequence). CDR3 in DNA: TGTGCCACCAGCAACGACGGGTGGGGTCTAGGGCAGTACTTC. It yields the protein CATSNDGWGLGQYF.

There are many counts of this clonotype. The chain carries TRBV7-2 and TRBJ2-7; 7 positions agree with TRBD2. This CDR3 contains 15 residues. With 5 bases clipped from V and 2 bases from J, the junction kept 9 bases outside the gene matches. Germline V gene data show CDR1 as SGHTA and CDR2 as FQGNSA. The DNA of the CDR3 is TGTGCCAGCAGCCCAGGAGCGGGGCGCACCTACGAGCAGTACTTC. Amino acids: CASSPGAGRTYEQYF. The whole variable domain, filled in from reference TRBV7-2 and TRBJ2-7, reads GAGVSQSPSNKVTEKGKDVELRCDPISGHTALYWYRQSLGQGLEFLIYFQGNSAPDKSGLPSDRFSAERTGGSVSTLTIQRTQQEDSAVYLCASSPGAGRTYEQYFGPGTRLTVT.

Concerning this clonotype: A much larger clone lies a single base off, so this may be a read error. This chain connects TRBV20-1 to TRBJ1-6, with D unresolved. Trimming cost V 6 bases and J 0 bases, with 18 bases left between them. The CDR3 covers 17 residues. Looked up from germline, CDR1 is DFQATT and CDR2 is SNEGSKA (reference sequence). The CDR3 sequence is CSAASVVASSYNSPLHF. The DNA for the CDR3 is TGCAGTGCGGCGTCGGTGGTCGCCAGCTCCTATAATTCACCCCTCCACTTT.

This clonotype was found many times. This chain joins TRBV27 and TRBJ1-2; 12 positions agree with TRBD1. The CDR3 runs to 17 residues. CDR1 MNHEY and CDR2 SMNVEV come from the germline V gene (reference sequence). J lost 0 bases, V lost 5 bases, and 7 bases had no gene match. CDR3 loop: CASSPGTGGPTNYGYTF. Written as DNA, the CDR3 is TGTGCCAGCAGTCCCGGGACAGGGGGCCCTACTAACTATGGCTACACCTTC.

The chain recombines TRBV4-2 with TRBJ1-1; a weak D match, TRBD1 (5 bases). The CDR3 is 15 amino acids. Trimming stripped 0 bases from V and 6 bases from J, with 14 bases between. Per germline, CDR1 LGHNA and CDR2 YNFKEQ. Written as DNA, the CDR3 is TGTGCCAGCAGCCAAGAATGGGGGGACGGCCCTGAAGCTTTCTTT. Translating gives CASSQEWGDGPEAFF.

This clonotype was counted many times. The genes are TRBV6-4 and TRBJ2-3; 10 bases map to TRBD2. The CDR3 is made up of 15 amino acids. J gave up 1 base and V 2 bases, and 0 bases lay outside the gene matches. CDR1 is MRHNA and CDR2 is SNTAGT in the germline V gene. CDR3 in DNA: TGTGCCAGCAGTGACGGGACTAGCGGCACAGATACGCAGTATTTT. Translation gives CASSDGTSGTDTQYF.

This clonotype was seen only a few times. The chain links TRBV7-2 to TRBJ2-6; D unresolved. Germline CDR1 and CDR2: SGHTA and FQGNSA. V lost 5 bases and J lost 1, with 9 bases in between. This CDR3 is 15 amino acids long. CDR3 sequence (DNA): TGTGCCAGCAGCCCGTACAAGTCTGGGGCCAACGTCCTGACTTTC. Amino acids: CASSPYKSGANVLTF.

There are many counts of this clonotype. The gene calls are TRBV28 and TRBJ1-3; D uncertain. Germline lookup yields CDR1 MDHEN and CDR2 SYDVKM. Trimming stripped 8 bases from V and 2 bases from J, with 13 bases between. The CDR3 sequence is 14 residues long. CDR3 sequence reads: CASGRSYPGNTIYF. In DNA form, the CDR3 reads TGTGCCAGCGGCAGGAGTTACCCTGGAAACACCATATATTTT.

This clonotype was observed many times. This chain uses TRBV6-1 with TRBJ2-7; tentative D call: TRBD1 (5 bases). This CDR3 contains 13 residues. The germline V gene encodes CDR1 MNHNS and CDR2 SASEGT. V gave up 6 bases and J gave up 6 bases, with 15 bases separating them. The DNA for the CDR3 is TGTGCCAGCAGGGGCAGGGTGGAGTCCGAGCAGTACTTC. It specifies CASRGRVESEQYF.

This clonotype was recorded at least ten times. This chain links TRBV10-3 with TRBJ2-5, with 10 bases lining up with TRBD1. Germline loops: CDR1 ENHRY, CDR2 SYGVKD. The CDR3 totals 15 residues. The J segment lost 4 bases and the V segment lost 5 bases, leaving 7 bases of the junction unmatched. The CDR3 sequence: CAISFGTGDGETQYF. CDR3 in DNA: TGTGCCATCAGTTTTGGGACAGGGGACGGAGAGACCCAGTACTTC.

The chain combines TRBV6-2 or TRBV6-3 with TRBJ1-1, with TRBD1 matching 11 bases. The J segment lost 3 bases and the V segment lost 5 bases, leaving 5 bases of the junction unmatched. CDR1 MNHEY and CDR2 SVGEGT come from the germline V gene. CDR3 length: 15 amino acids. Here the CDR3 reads CASSPGQGAHTEAFF. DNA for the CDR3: TGTGCCAGCAGTCCCGGACAGGGGGCCCACACTGAAGCTTTCTTT.

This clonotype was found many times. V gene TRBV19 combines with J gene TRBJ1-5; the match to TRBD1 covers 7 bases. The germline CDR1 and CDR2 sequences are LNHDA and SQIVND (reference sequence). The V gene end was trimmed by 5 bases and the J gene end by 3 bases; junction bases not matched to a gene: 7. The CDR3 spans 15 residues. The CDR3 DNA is TGTGCCAGTAGTTACGGGACAGCCTACAATCAGCCCCAGCATTTT. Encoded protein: CASSYGTAYNQPQHF.

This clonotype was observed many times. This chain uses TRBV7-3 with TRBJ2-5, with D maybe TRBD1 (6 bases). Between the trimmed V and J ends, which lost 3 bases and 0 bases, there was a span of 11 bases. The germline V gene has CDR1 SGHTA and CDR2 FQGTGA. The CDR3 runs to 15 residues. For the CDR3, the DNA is TGTGCCAGCAGCTTGGGCGGACAGTACCAAGAGACCCAGTACTTC. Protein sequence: CASSLGGQYQETQYF.

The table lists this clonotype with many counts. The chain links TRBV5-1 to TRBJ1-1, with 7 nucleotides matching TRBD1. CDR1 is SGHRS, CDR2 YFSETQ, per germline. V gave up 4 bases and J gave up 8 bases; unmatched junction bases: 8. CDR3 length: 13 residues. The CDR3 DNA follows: TGCGCCAGCAGCCTACAGGGGAAGGGGGAAGCTTTCTTT. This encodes CASSLQGKGEAFF.

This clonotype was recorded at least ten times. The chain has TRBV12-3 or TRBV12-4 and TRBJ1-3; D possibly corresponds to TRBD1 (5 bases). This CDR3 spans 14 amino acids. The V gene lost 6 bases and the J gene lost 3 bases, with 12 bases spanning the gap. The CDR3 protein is CASRPTGDGNTIYF. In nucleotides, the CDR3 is TGTGCCAGCAGACCCACAGGAGATGGAAACACCATATATTTT.

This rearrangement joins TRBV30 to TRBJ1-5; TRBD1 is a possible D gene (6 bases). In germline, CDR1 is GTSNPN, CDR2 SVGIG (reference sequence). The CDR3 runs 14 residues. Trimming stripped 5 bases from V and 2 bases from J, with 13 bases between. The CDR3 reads CAWRAPGGNQPQHF. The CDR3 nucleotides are TGTGCCTGGCGAGCCCCAGGGGGCAATCAGCCCCAGCATTTT.

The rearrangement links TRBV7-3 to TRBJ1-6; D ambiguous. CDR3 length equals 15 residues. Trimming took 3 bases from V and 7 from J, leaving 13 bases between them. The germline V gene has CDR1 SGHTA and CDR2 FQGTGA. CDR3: CASSLSGVVNSPLHF. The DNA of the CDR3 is TGTGCCAGCAGCTTGTCCGGGGTGGTAAATTCACCCCTCCACTTT.

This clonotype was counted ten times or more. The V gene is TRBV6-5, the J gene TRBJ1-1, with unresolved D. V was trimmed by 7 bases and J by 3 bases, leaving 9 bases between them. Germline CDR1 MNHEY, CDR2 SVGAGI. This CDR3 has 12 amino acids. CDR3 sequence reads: CASKRADTEAFF. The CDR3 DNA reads TGTGCCAGCAAGAGAGCAGACACTGAAGCTTTCTTT.

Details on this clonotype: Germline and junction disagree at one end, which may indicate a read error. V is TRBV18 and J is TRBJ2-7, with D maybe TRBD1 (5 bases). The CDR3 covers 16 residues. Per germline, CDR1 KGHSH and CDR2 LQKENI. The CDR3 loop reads CASPPPMTDTPYEQYF. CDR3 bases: TGTGCCAGCCCACCACCGATGACGGACACCCCATACGAGCAGTACTTC.

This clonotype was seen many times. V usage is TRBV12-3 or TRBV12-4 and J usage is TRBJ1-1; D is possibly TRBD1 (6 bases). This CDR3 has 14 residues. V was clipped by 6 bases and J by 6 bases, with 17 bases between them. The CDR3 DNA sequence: TGTGCCAGCAGCCCCGGGACATCGCGGCCTGAAGCTTTCTTT. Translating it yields CASSPGTSRPEAFF.

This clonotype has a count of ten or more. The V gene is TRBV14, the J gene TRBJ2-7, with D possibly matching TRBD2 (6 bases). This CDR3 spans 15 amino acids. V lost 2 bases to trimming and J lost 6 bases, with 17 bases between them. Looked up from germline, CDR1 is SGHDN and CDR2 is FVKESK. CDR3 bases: TGTGCCAGCAGCCAACCCAGGGAGTTGGGGGGCGAGCAGTACTTC. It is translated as CASSQPRELGGEQYF.

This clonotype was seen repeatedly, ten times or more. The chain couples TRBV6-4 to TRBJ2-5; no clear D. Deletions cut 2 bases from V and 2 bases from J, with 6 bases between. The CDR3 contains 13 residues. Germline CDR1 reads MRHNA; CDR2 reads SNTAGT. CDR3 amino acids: CASSDGPQETQYF. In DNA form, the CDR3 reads TGTGCCAGCAGTGACGGGCCGCAAGAGACCCAGTACTTC.

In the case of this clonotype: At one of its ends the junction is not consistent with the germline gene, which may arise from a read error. CDR3 nucleotide sequence: TGTGTCAGCAGTGAAAATCACCAAGAGACCCGGTACTTC. This codes for CVSSENHQETRYF. The chain has TRBV2 and TRBJ2-5; D is uncertain. Germline V gene data show CDR1 as SNHLY and CDR2 as FYNNEI. This CDR3 has 13 amino acids.

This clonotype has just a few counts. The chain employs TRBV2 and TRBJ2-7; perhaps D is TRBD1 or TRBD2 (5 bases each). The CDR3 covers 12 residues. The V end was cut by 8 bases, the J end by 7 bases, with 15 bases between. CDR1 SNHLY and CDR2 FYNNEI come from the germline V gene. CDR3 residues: CASGDGPREQYF. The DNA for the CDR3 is TGTGCCAGCGGGGACGGTCCACGGGAGCAGTACTTC.

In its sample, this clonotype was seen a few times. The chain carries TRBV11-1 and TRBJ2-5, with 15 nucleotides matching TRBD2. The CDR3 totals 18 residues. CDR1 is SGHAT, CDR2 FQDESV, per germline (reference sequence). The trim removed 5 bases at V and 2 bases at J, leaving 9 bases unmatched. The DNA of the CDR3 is TGTGCCAGCAGCGCCACCGGGACTAGCGGGGGGTTACAAGAGACCCAGTACTTC. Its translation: CASSATGTSGGLQETQYF.

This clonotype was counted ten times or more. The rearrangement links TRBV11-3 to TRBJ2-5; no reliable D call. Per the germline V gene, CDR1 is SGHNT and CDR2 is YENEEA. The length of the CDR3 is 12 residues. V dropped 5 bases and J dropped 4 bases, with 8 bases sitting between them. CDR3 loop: CASSLVVETQYF. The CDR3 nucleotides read TGTGCCAGCAGCCTCGTCGTAGAGACCCAGTACTTC. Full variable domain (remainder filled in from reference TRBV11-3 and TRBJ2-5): EAGVVQSPRYKIIEKKQPVAFWCNPISGHNTLYWYLQNLGQGPELLIRYENEEAVDDSQLPKDRFSAERLKGVDSTLKIQPAELGDSAVYLCASSLVVETQYFGPGTRLLVL.

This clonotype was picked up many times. In DNA, the CDR3 is TGTGCCAGCAGTGAATCGAGGGGCAATCAGCCCCAGCATTTT. Amino acid sequence: CASSESRGNQPQHF. The rearrangement joins TRBV6-1 to TRBJ1-5; unclear D gene. The CDR3 sequence is 14 residues long. Trimming took 2 bases from V and 2 from J, leaving 7 bases between them. The germline V gene encodes CDR1 MNHNS and CDR2 SASEGT.

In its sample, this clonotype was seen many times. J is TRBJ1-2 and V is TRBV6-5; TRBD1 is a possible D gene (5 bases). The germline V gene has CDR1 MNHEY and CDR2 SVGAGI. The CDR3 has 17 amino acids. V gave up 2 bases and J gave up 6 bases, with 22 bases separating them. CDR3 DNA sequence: TGTGCCAGCAGTTACACCGTTGGAGACAGTTTCGAAGATGGCTACACCTTC. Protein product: CASSYTVGDSFEDGYTF.

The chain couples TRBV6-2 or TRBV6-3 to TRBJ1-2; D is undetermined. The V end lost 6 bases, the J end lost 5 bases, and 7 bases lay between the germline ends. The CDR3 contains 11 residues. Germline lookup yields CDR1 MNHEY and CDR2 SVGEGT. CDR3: CASSTVYGYTF. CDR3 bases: TGTGCCAGCAGCACGGTATATGGCTACACCTTC.

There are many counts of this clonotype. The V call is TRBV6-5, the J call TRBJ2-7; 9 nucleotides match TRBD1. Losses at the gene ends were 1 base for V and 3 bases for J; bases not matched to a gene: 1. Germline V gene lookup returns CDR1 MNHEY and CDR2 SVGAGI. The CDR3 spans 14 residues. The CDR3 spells CASSYLGQGYEQYF. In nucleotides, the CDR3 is TGTGCCAGCAGTTACTTGGGACAGGGCTACGAGCAGTACTTC.